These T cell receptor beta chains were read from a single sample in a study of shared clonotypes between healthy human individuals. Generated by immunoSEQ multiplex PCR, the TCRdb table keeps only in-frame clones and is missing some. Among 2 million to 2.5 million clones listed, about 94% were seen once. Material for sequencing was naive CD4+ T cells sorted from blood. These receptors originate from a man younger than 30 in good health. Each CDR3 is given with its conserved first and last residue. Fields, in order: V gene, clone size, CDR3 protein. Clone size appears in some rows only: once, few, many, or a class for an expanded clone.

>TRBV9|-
CASSVGLAVTQETQYF
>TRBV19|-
CAILRPPRVGYTF
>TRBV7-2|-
CASSWGSGVLNSPLHF
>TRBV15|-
CATSQRPYEQYF
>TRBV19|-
CASSIVGGRVYEQYF
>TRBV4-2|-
CASSQHGTPGEYNEQFF
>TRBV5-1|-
CASREERNTGELFF
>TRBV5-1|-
CASSISQATNTEAFF
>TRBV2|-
CASSDEGDSNQPQHF
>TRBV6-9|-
CATQPRKRDRYEQYF
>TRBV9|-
CASSSRQGSEAFF
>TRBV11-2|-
CASSFGQAHTEAFF
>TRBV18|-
CASSPSGSYEQYF
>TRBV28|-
CASTHRRGWGGPQHF
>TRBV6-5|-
CASSSRGAEREQYF
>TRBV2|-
CASGDGVSGNTIYF
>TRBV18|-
CASSLAKQGPNEKLFF
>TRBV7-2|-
CASSLNGQGGYEKLFF
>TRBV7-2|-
CASSTSVRGTRGRTDTQYF
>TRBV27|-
CASSLFRNGYAFF
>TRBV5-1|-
CASSPLVAGGSYEQYF
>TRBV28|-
CASSPQGRENTIYF
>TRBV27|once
CASSLRSGTNYEQYF
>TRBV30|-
CAWSSQTNTEAFF
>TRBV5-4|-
CASRSTGVIGEQYF
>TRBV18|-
CASSPPYSSYEQYF
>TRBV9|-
CASSGTGFSGNTIYF
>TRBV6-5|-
CASSRGGDFYEQYF
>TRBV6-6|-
CASSYAMGTYEQYF
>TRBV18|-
CASSPREATNEKLFF
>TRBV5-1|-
CASSLSRDRDSPLHF
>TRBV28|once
CASSLKQLFGNQPQHF
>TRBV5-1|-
CASSPVPGQGALYGYTF
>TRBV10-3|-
CAISGDTTSTDTQYF
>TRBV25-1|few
CASSGTGGTPNYGYTF
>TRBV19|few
CASSTTGRDEQYF
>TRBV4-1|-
CASSQDFEDTTLRGANVLTF
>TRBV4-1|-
CASSQLGLPSYEQYF
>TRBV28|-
CASSLTEWNTEAFF
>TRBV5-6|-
CASSLGQGAPNEKLFF
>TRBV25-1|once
CASSEGIWQFF
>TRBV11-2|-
CASSLERVSYEQYF
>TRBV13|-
CASSFKGAGGSRGYTF
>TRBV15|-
CATSRRAPTNEKLFF
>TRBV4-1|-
CASSRIPELQPQHF
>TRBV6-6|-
CASSYSPKGMNTEAFF
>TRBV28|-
CASSTSPSTDTQYF
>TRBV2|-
CASRGPGHIKSYEQYF
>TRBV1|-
CTSSQGTELSTDTQYF